The 2 T cell receptor beta chains in this list originate from one sample, sequenced in a study of T cell repertoires in cytomegalovirus infection. TCRdb used MiXCR to reprocess the reads, holding one entry per CDR3 protein. The data hold hundreds of thousands of distinct CDR3 sequences, with about 31% observed a single time. Their antigens are not known. Sequences were derived from cultured CD8+ T cells from PBMCs, sampled from culture after CMV antigen stimulation. Source of these receptors: a human donor in good health (CMV status not recorded). Some clones in this sample may be carry-over from other donors' samples.

A few counts support this clonotype. The rearrangement uses TRBV19 and TRBJ2-7; no reliable D call. From germline, CDR1 is LNHDA and CDR2 SQIVND (reference sequence). This CDR3 spans 14 amino acids. Trimming stripped 5 bases from V and 1 base from J, with 12 bases between. The CDR3, as DNA: TGTGCCAGTAGTCCATCTAGTGGGTCCTACGAGCAGTACTTC. Translation: CASSPSSGSYEQYF.

On this clonotype itself: Compared with germline, one end of the junction differs, possibly owing to a read error. The chain couples TRBV6-1 to TRBJ2-1; D call uncertain. The CDR3 is 14 residues long. CDR1 and CDR2 (germline): MNHNS, SASEGT. As DNA, the CDR3 is TGTGCCAGCAGTGGACCCCCTCGCTACCATGAGCAGTTCTTC. Amino acid sequence: CASSGPPRYHEQFF.